This is a list of T cell receptor beta chains from one sample in a study of shared clonotypes between healthy human individuals. Measured with immunoSEQ multiplex PCR; TCRdb has only the in-frame clones, and not every one. This sample carries 950,000 to 1,100,000 clones, about 80% of them seen once, and the ten largest clones take around 0.6%. The sequenced material came from memory CD4+ T cells from PBMCs. These receptors originate from a man between 18 and 29 years old in good health. Some clones in this sample may be carry-over from other donors' samples. Both conserved end residues are part of each CDR3. The D gene is left open where the match is weak.

v_gene: TRBV15
j_gene: TRBJ2-3
d_gene: TRBD2
CDR3aa: CATSPRTSGTDTQYF
CDR3nt: TGTGCCACCAGCCCACGGACTAGCGGCACAGATACGCAGTATTTT

v_gene: TRBV7-7
j_gene: TRBJ1-2
d_gene: TRBD1
CDR3aa: CASSYRQGCANYGYTF
CDR3nt: TGTGCCAGCAGCTACAGACAGGGATGCGCTAACTATGGCTACACCTTC

v_gene: TRBV28
j_gene: TRBJ1-2
d_gene: -
CDR3aa: CASSLSSGSGNYGYTF
CDR3nt: TGTGCCAGCAGTTTATCGAGTGGGAGCGGTAACTATGGCTACACCTTC

v_gene: TRBV7-2
j_gene: TRBJ2-1
d_gene: TRBD1
CDR3aa: CASSPPGQRYNEQFF
CDR3nt: TGTGCCAGCAGCCCCCCGGGACAGAGATACAATGAGCAGTTCTTC

v_gene: TRBV7-2
j_gene: TRBJ2-7
d_gene: -
CDR3aa: CASSLGRGSSYEQYF
CDR3nt: TGTGCCAGCAGCTTAGGAAGGGGGAGCTCCTACGAGCAGTACTTC

v_gene: TRBV11-2
j_gene: TRBJ1-2
d_gene: -
CDR3aa: CASSLVLQGSYGYTF
CDR3nt: TGTGCCAGCAGCTTAGTTCTTCAGGGAAGCTATGGCTACACCTTC

v_gene: TRBV7-2
j_gene: TRBJ1-4
d_gene: TRBD1
CDR3aa: CASSPRTGGGGEKLFF
CDR3nt: TGTGCCAGCAGCCCCAGGACAGGGGGCGGCGGTGAAAAACTGTTTTTT

v_gene: TRBV18
j_gene: TRBJ2-7
d_gene: TRBD1
CDR3aa: CASSPRGRNDEQYF
CDR3nt: TGTGCCAGCTCACCAAGGGGGCGCAACGACGAGCAGTACTTC

v_gene: TRBV15
j_gene: TRBJ1-2
d_gene: -
CDR3aa: CATSRDLGLKGYTF
CDR3nt: TGTGCCACCAGCAGAGATCTGGGCCTTAAGGGATACACCTTC

v_gene: TRBV29-1
j_gene: TRBJ2-5
d_gene: TRBD2
CDR3aa: CSVETGGETQYF
CDR3nt: TGCAGCGTCGAGACGGGAGGGGAGACCCAGTACTTC

v_gene: TRBV10-3
j_gene: TRBJ1-1
d_gene: TRBD1
CDR3aa: CAISLRDRVPNTEAFF
CDR3nt: TGTGCCATCAGCCTCCGGGACAGAGTGCCGAACACTGAAGCTTTCTTT

v_gene: TRBV4-1
j_gene: TRBJ1-5
d_gene: -
CDR3aa: CASSQDWGGVDYSNQPQHF
CDR3nt: TGCGCCAGCAGCCAAGATTGGGGTGGGGTTGATTATAGCAATCAGCCCCAGCATTTT

v_gene: TRBV27
j_gene: TRBJ2-3
d_gene: -
CDR3aa: CASSLLDWGRTDTQYF
CDR3nt: TGTGCCAGCAGTTTATTAGATTGGGGGCGCACAGATACGCAGTATTTT

v_gene: TRBV7-2
j_gene: TRBJ2-1
d_gene: -
CDR3aa: CASSLTTGGEQFF
CDR3nt: TGTGCCAGCAGCTTAACCACCGGAGGGGAGCAGTTCTTC

v_gene: TRBV18
j_gene: TRBJ2-7
d_gene: TRBD1
CDR3aa: CASSPPGQGAHEQYF
CDR3nt: TGTGCCAGCTCACCACCGGGTCAGGGGGCCCACGAGCAGTACTTC